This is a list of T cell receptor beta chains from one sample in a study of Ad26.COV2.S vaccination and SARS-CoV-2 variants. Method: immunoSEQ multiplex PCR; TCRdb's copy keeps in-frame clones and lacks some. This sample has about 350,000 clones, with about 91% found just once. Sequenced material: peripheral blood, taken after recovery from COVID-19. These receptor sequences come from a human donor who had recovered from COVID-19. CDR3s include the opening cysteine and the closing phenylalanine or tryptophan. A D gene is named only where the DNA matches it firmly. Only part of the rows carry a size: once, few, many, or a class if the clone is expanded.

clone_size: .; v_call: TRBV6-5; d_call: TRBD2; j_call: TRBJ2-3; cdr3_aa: CASRTLAGVTDTQYF; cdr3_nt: TGTGCCAGCAGAACTCTAGCGGGGGTCACAGATACGCAGTATTTT
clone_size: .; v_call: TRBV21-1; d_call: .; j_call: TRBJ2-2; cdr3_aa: CASSKDRRVTGELFF; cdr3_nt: TGTGCCAGCAGCAAAGACAGGAGGGTCACCGGGGAGCTGTTTTTT
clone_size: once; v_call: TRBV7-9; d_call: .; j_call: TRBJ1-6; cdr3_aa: CASSLVGAGDSPLHF; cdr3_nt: TGTGCCAGCAGCTTAGTAGGGGCGGGGGATTCACCCCTCCACTTT
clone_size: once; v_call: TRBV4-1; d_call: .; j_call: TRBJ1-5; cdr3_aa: CASSQDRQPPGQPQHF; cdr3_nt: TGCGCCAGCAGCCAAGATAGGCAGCCACCGGGGCAGCCCCAGCATTTT
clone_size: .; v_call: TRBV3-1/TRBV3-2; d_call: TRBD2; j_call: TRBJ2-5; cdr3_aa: CASSPPAGTSLYQETQYF; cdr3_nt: TGTGCCAGCAGCCCCCCAGCGGGGACCTCACTGTACCAAGAGACCCAGTACTTC
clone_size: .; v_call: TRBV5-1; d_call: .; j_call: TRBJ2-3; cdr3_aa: CASSQTRSTDTQYF; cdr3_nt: TGCGCCAGCAGCCAAACACGTAGCACAGATACGCAGTATTTT
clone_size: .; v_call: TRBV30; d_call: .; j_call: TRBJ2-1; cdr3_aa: CAWSVGRPYNEQFF; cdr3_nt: TGTGCCTGGAGTGTAGGACGGCCTTACAATGAGCAGTTCTTC
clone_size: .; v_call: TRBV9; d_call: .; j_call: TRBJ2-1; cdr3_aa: CASSEGDEQFF; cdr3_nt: TGTGCCAGCAGCGAGGGAGATGAGCAGTTCTTC
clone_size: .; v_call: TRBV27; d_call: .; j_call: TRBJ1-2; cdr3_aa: CASSPTVRTDYGYTF; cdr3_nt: TGTGCCAGCAGTCCTACTGTTCGGACGGACTATGGCTACACCTTC
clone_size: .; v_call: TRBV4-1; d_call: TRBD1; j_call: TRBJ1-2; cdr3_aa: CASSHTGGAVYGYTF; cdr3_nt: TGCGCCAGCAGCCACACAGGGGGCGCGGTATATGGCTACACCTTC
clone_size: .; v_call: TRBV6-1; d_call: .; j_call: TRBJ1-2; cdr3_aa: CASSEGYGGYTF; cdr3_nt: TGTGCCAGCAGTGAAGGCTATGGGGGCTACACCTTC
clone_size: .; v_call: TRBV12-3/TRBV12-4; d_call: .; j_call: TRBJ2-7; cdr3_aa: CASSFWAYEQYF; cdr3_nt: TGTGCCAGCAGTTTTTGGGCCTACGAGCAGTACTTC
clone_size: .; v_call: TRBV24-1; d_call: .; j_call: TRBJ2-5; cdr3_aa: CATSDRETQYF; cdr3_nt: TGTGCCACCAGTGATCGGGAGACCCAGTACTTC
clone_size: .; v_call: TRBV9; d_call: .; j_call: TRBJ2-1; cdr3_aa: CASSVYGMGGRIDEQFF; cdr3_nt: TGTGCCAGCAGCGTATATGGCATGGGGGGCCGGATCGATGAGCAGTTCTTC
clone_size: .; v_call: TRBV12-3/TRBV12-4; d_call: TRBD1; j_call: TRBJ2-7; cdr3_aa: CASSLGQTYEQYF; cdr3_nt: TGTGCCAGCAGCCTGGGACAGACCTACGAGCAGTACTTC
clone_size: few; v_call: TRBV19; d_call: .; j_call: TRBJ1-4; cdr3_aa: CASSWKEKLFF; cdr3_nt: TGTGCCAGTAGTTGGAAGGAAAAACTGTTTTTT
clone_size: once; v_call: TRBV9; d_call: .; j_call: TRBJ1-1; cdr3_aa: CASSVRGGLGTEAFF; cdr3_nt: TGTGCCAGCAGCGTTCGGGGGGGTTTGGGCACTGAAGCTTTCTTT
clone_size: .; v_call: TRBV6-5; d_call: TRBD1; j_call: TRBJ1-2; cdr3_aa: CASVLGQNYGYTF; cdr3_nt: TGTGCCAGCGTTTTGGGACAGAACTATGGCTACACCTTC
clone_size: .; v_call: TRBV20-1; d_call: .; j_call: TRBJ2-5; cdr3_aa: CSASFPGRETQYF; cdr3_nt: TGCAGTGCTAGTTTCCCAGGTCGGGAGACCCAGTACTTC
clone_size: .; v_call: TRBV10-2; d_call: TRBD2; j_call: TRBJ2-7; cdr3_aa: CASRGTSGGYEQYF; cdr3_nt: TGCGCCAGCAGGGGGACTAGCGGGGGTTACGAGCAGTACTTC
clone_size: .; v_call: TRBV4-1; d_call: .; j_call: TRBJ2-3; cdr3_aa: CASSQVRADTQYF; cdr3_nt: TGCGCCAGCAGCCAAGTGAGGGCGGATACGCAGTATTTT
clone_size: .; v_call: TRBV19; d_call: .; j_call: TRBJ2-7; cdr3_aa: CASSIGGPSYEQYF; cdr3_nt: TGTGCCAGTAGTATAGGGGGACCGAGCTACGAGCAGTACTTC
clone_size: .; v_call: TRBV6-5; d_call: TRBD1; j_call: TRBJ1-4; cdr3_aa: CASSSGQGGEKLFF; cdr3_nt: TGTGCCAGCAGTTCGGGACAGGGAGGGGAAAAACTGTTTTTT
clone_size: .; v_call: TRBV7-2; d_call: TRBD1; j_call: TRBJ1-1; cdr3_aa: CASSLDRGSRNTEAFF; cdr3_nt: TGTGCCAGCAGCCTGGACAGGGGGAGTAGAAACACTGAAGCTTTCTTT